The text below deals with one TCR beta chain. This table comes from immunoSEQ multiplex PCR, and its TCRdb copy is limited to in-frame clones, with some not included. The profile shows approximately 76,000 clones, 85% to 95% of them singletons. This CDR3 has 18 residues. The V segment lost 5 bases and the J segment 2 bases; nucleotides outside the gene matches: 12. CDR1 and CDR2 from the germline V gene are SGHAT and FQNNGV. The sample comes from a study of cytomegalovirus exposure and HLA in healthy donors. This chain links TRBV11-2 with TRBJ2-6; 7 bases agree with TRBD2. Material for sequencing was PBMCs. This TCR came from a woman aged 18-29 years in good health and CMV-seronegative. This CDR3 is CASSGLKAGEAGANVLTF. The CDR3 DNA reads as TGTGCCAGCAGCGGGCTTAAGGCGGGAGAGGCTGGGGCCAACGTCCTGACTTTC.